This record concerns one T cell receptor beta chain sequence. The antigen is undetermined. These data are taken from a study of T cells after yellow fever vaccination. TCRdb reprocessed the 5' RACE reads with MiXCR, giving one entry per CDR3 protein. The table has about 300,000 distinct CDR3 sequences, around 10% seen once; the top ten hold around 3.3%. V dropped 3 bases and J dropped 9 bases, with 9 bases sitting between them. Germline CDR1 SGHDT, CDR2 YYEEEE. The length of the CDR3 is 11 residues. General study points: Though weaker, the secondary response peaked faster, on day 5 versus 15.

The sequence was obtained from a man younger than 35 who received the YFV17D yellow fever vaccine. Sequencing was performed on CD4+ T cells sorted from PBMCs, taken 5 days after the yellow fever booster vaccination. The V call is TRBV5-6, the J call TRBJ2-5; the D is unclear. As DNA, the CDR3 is TGTGCCAGCAGCTACTCCCTGGCCCAGTACTTC. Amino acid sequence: CASSYSLAQYF.